Below are 29 T cell receptor beta chains sequenced from a single sample in a study of cytomegalovirus exposure and HLA in healthy donors. The PCR was carried out with 60 Vbeta primers and 13 Jbeta primers. Libraries were prepared by immunoSEQ multiplex PCR; TCRdb keeps only in-frame clonotypes and omits some of them. This sample has roughly 150,000 clones, with approximately 80% found just once. Sequencing was carried out using PBMCs. These receptors were collected from a woman between 18 and 29 years old in good health and CMV-seronegative.

Only a few counts were recorded for this clone. The CDR3 nucleotides are TGTGCCAGCAGTTACGGGGACAGACCTTCCTACGAGCAGTACTTC. Translation: CASSYGDRPSYEQYF. This rearrangement joins TRBV6-5 to TRBJ2-7, with 7 bases that match TRBD1. Germline-derived CDR1 and CDR2 are MNHEY and SVGAGI. This CDR3 region has 15 residues. Trimming cost V 2 bases and J 1 base; bases outside gene matches: 5.

The chain carries TRBV28 and TRBJ1-2; no reliable D call. The CDR3 is 14 residues long. The ends were cut back, 7 bases at V and 4 bases at J, with 16 bases in the middle. CDR1 and CDR2 from the germline V gene are MDHEN and SYDVKM. The CDR3 nucleotides read TGTGCCAGCACCCTCTTCGGGAAGGCCTATGGCTACACCTTC. It codes for CASTLFGKAYGYTF.

This chain joins TRBV14 and TRBJ1-2; D uncertain. The CDR3 sequence is 13 residues long. The V and J ends lost 10 bases and 0 bases respectively, with 12 bases between them. The germline V gene has CDR1 SGHDN and CDR2 FVKESK. The CDR3 nucleotides read TGTGCCACTTCGGCCGGGGCTAACTATGGCTACACCTTC. Residues: CATSAGANYGYTF.

This chain connects TRBV4-2 to TRBJ1-1; perhaps TRBD1 as D (5 bases). The CDR3 has 13 residues. Trimming cost V 5 bases and J 6 bases, with 13 bases left between them. The germline gives CDR1 LGHNA, CDR2 YNFKEQ. This CDR3 reads CASSRRGDSEAFF. CDR3 in DNA: TGTGCCAGCAGCAGACGCGGGGACTCTGAAGCTTTCTTT.

The chain has TRBV19 and TRBJ1-5; 8 bases line up with TRBD1. This CDR3 is built from 15 residues. Germline V gene lookup returns CDR1 LNHDA and CDR2 SQIVND (reference sequence). J was trimmed by 6 bases and V by 3 bases; bases with no gene match: 7. The chain's CDR3 is CASSILGTGAQPQHF. The CDR3 nucleotides read TGTGCCAGTAGTATTTTAGGGACAGGAGCTCAGCCCCAGCATTTT.

CDR3 DNA sequence: TGTGCCAGCAGTAACCGGGGGGGCCCCGATACGCAGTATTTT. It translates to CASSNRGGPDTQYF. The chain employs TRBV6-5 and TRBJ2-3; 8 bases map to TRBD2. Germline assignment: CDR1 MNHEY and CDR2 SVGAGI. Trimming at V came to 5 bases and at J to 6 bases, leaving 7 bases not matched to a gene. The CDR3 is made up of 14 amino acids.

This clone was seen more than once but under ten times. The chain combines TRBV4-1 with TRBJ2-2, with 9 bases aligning to TRBD2. This CDR3 is 17 amino acids long. Germline loops: CDR1 MGHRA, CDR2 YSYEKL. Losses at the gene ends were 2 bases for V and 2 bases for J; bases not matched to a gene: 6. The CDR3 nucleotides are TGCGCCAGCAGCCAACTCACTAGCGGGCGAAACACCGGGGAGCTGTTTTTT. Translation: CASSQLTSGRNTGELFF.

This clone has just one count. The rearrangement uses TRBV7-9 and TRBJ2-7; 7 bases are a match to TRBD1. V lost 4 bases, J lost 5 bases, and 11 bases stayed unmatched. In germline, CDR1 is SEHNR, CDR2 FQNEAQ (reference sequence). The CDR3 has 15 residues. CDR3 in DNA: TGTGCCAGCAGCTCGCAAGGGGGCGCGATGAACGAGCAGTACTTC. Encoded protein: CASSSQGGAMNEQYF.

A remark on this clone: Its ends do not fully match the called genes, so a read error is possible. The V gene is TRBV30, the J gene TRBJ2-5; 12 bases are shared with TRBD2. This CDR3 is 15 amino acids long. Germline assignment: CDR1 GTSNPN and CDR2 SVGIG (reference sequence). The CDR3 loop is CAWSAGLAGTETRYF. Here the CDR3 DNA reads TGTGCCTGGAGCGCCGGACTAGCGGGGACGGAGACCCGGTACTTC.

This clone has just a few counts. The chain has TRBV27 and TRBJ1-6, with TRBD1 as a possible D gene (5 bases). The CDR3 is 15 amino acids. Germline V gene lookup returns CDR1 MNHEY and CDR2 SMNVEV (reference sequence). V was clipped by 5 bases and J by 6 bases, with 14 bases between them. For the CDR3, the DNA is TGTGCCAGCAGTCCCCCGGGACTTCGTAATTCACCCCTCCACTTT. Protein product: CASSPPGLRNSPLHF.

The V gene is TRBV18, the J gene TRBJ2-3; 11 bases fit TRBD2. Germline assignment: CDR1 KGHSH and CDR2 LQKENI. The V gene end was trimmed by 3 bases and the J gene end by 2 bases; junction bases not matched to a gene: 4. The CDR3 runs 16 residues. The CDR3 region is CASSPRLAGPTDTQYF. The CDR3 coding sequence is TGTGCCAGCTCACCCCGACTAGCGGGGCCCACAGATACGCAGTATTTT. Complete variable domain (other parts from reference TRBV18 and TRBJ2-3): NAGVMQNPRHLVRRRGQEARLRCSPMKGHSHVYWYRQLPEEGLKFMVYLQKENIIDESGMPKERFSAEFPKEGPSILRIQQVVRGDSAAYFCASSPRLAGPTDTQYFGPGTRLTVL.

This clone was detected once. The chain has TRBV4-1 and TRBJ1-5; D gene uncertain. Trimming removed 4 bases from V and 5 bases from J, with 12 bases in between. Germline CDR1 and CDR2: MGHRA and YSYEKL. CDR3 length: 14 amino acids. The DNA of the CDR3 is TGCGCCAGCAGCCCGTCTGCGTTATATCAGCCCCAGCATTTT. Protein sequence: CASSPSALYQPQHF.

The V gene is TRBV19, the J gene TRBJ2-3; a weak D match, TRBD1 (5 bases). The CDR3 contains 15 residues. Germline V gene sequence: CDR1 LNHDA, CDR2 SQIVND (reference sequence). V lost 1 base to trimming and J lost 4 bases, with 12 bases between them. CDR3 coding DNA: TGTGCCAGTAGTATAGGGCCCAGGGCCCCAGATACGCAGTATTTT. It yields the protein CASSIGPRAPDTQYF.

The chain has TRBV11-2 and TRBJ2-3, with a possible D match to TRBD1 (6 bases). The germline V gene has CDR1 SGHAT and CDR2 FQNNGV. The CDR3 sequence is 15 residues long. Trimming removed 3 bases at V and 2 bases at J, with 12 bases between. The CDR3 loop is CASSFQGRYTDTQYF. CDR3 in DNA: TGTGCCAGCAGCTTCCAGGGGCGGTACACAGATACGCAGTATTTT. Variable domain in full (rest from reference TRBV11-2 and TRBJ2-3): EAGVAQSPRYKIIEKRQSVAFWCNPISGHATLYWYQQILGQGPKLLIQFQNNGVVDDSQLPKDRFSAERLKGVDSTLKIQPAKLEDSAVYLCASSFQGRYTDTQYFGPGTRLTVL.

The rearrangement joins TRBV28 to TRBJ1-1; D is ambiguous. Germline V gene sequence: CDR1 MDHEN, CDR2 SYDVKM. The CDR3 extends over 17 amino acids. V lost 8 bases, J lost 8 bases, and 30 bases lay in between. The CDR3 region is CASFWAGSRYNTVEAFF. The CDR3, as DNA: TGTGCCAGCTTCTGGGCGGGGAGCAGATATAACACTGTCGAAGCTTTCTTT.

This clone was detected a few times. This rearrangement joins TRBV19 to TRBJ2-6, with D perhaps matching TRBD2 (6 bases). There are 17 residues in the CDR3. V was clipped by 7 bases and J by 0 bases, with 16 bases between them. The germline CDR1 and CDR2 sequences are LNHDA and SQIVND (reference sequence). The CDR3 bases are TGTGCCAGTAATACTAGCACACAACACTCTGGGGCCAACGTCCTGACTTTC. Its translation: CASNTSTQHSGANVLTF. The entire variable domain, with the rest obtained from reference TRBV19 and TRBJ2-6, is as follows: DGGITQSPKYLFRKEGQNVTLSCEQNLNHDAMYWYRQDPGQGLRLIYYSQIVNDFQKGDIAEGYSVSREKKESFPLTVTSAQKNPTAFYLCASNTSTQHSGANVLTFGAGSRLTVL.

This chain connects TRBV9 to TRBJ1-2; 7 bases map to TRBD1. The germline V gene has CDR1 SGDLS and CDR2 YYNGEE. J was trimmed by 4 bases and V by 0 bases; bases with no gene match: 6. The CDR3 contains 15 residues. The CDR3 loop is CASSVGGQTLYGYTF. The CDR3 bases are TGTGCCAGCAGCGTAGGGGGACAGACTCTCTATGGCTACACCTTC.

The chain has TRBV18 and TRBJ2-5; the match to TRBD2 covers 8 bases. Germline loops: CDR1 KGHSH, CDR2 LQKENI. This CDR3 contains 18 residues. With 5 bases clipped from V and 4 bases from J, the junction kept 18 bases outside the gene matches. The CDR3 DNA reads TGTGCCAGCTCAACCCTGGCTTCGCTTAGCGGGGAAGGAGAGACCCAGTACTTC. This gives the protein CASSTLASLSGEGETQYF.

V is TRBV5-1 and J is TRBJ2-7; TRBD2 agrees at 9 bases. This CDR3 comprises 15 residues. The germline V gene has CDR1 SGHRS and CDR2 YFSETQ. Trimming cost V 5 bases and J 4 bases; bases outside gene matches: 10. The DNA of the CDR3 is TGCGCCAGCAGGCGGGCAGCGGGGGGAGATTACGAGCAGTACTTC. The encoded protein is CASRRAAGGDYEQYF.

The chain couples TRBV2 to TRBJ1-4; 7 positions agree with TRBD1. J was trimmed by 1 base and V by 5 bases; bases with no gene match: 4. The CDR3 runs to 15 residues. CDR1 is SNHLY and CDR2 is FYNNEI in the germline V gene. The CDR3: CASSKRQGTNEKLFF. DNA of the CDR3: TGTGCCAGCAGTAAGAGACAGGGAACTAATGAAAAACTGTTTTTT.

The rearrangement joins TRBV5-6 to TRBJ1-2; 8 bases agree with TRBD1. J gave up 2 bases and V 4 bases, and 7 bases lay outside the gene matches. The CDR3 spans 15 residues. Per the germline V gene, CDR1 is SGHDT and CDR2 is YYEEEE. The CDR3, as DNA: TGTGCCAGCAGCGGAGGGACAGGATCAAACTATGGCTACACCTTC. As protein: CASSGGTGSNYGYTF.

This clone has a handful of counts. At one of its ends the junction is not consistent with the germline gene, which may arise from a read error. The chain links TRBV6-1 to TRBJ1-2; tentative D call: TRBD1 (6 bases). The CDR3 is 14 residues long. Germline-derived CDR1 and CDR2 are MNHNS and SASEGT. The chain's CDR3 is CASREAGTYYGYTF. The CDR3 DNA is TGTGCCAGCAGGGAAGCCGGGACATACTACGGCTACACCTTC.

This clone was observed a few times. The genes are TRBV5-1 and TRBJ2-5, with D perhaps matching TRBD2 (6 bases). Germline V gene sequence: CDR1 SGHRS, CDR2 YFSETQ. V dropped 7 bases and J dropped 3 bases, with 19 bases sitting between them. The CDR3 runs to 15 residues. The CDR3 DNA follows: TGCGCCAGCGCCGAAACCGGGAGAACTGAAGAGACCCAGTACTTC. It is translated as CASAETGRTEETQYF.

This clone has just a few counts. This chain connects TRBV5-1 to TRBJ2-5, with D possibly TRBD1 on 6 matching bases. The CDR3 totals 16 residues. The V end lost 0 bases, the J end lost 5 bases, and 17 bases lay between the germline ends. Germline CDR1 is SGHRS and CDR2 is YFSETQ. The CDR3 nucleotides are TGCGCCAGCAGCTTGGGACAGGCCCTCTCAGGGGAGACCCAGTACTTC. Encoded protein: CASSLGQALSGETQYF.

The chain recombines TRBV29-1 with TRBJ2-5; 7 positions match TRBD1. CDR1 and CDR2 (germline): SQVTM, ANQGSEA. This CDR3 has 10 amino acids. After removal of 4 bases from V and 11 bases from J, the junction contained 4 bases not matched to a gene. CDR3 loop: CSVGDREQYF. DNA for the CDR3: TGCAGCGTTGGGGACAGAGAGCAGTACTTC.

This chain uses TRBV6-4 with TRBJ2-2, with TRBD1 matching 7 bases. CDR3 length: 15 amino acids. The junction had 5 bases not matched to a gene; V was cut back by 0 bases and J by 7 bases. The germline V gene has CDR1 MRHNA and CDR2 SNTAGT. This chain's CDR3 is CASSDSPGGIGELFF. DNA for the CDR3: TGTGCCAGCAGTGACTCACCAGGGGGTATCGGGGAGCTGTTTTTT.

The V call is TRBV5-8, the J call TRBJ1-5, with TRBD1 as a possible D gene (6 bases). The ends were cut back, 0 bases at V and 3 bases at J, with 13 bases in the middle. The CDR3 extends over 16 amino acids. Germline CDR1 reads SGHTS; CDR2 reads YDEGEE. CDR3 protein: CASSLARTAYNQPQHF. The CDR3 nucleotides are TGTGCCAGCAGCTTGGCCCGGACAGCCTACAATCAGCCCCAGCATTTT.

This chain uses TRBV28 with TRBJ1-2, with D perhaps matching TRBD1 (6 bases). Trimming left V 6 bases short and J 3 bases short, with 11 bases between. The V gene's germline CDR1 is MDHEN and CDR2 SYDVKM. This CDR3 comprises 13 residues. The CDR3 DNA follows: TGTGCCAGCAGAACCGGGACACACTATGGCTACACCTTC. Translation gives CASRTGTHYGYTF.

This sequence joins TRBV6-5 and TRBJ1-1; no clear D. This CDR3 contains 12 residues. Trimming pared 0 bases from V and 4 bases from J, leaving 3 bases between. CDR1 and CDR2 from the germline V gene are MNHEY and SVGAGI. CDR3: CASSYSRTEAFF. CDR3 DNA: TGTGCCAGCAGTTACTCCCGCACTGAAGCTTTCTTT.